This entry lists 6 T cell receptor beta chains sequenced from one sample in a study of metastatic and nonmetastatic thyroid tumors. TCRdb reanalyzed the PCR reads via MiXCR. Among more than 85,000 clones listed, about 9.1% were seen once. Each patient went into thyroid surgery without having received any treatment. Sequencing was carried out using blood. Receptor source: a female donor with papillary thyroid cancer or a benign thyroid nodule (not recorded which). Some clones in this sample may be carry-over from other donors' samples.

This clone showed up many times. The V and J genes are TRBV6-1 and TRBJ1-5; D remains ambiguous. This CDR3 spans 16 amino acids. Germline values: CDR1 MNHNS, CDR2 SASEGT. The ends were cut back, 5 bases at V and 9 bases at J, with 23 bases in the middle. The CDR3 DNA is TGTGCCAGCAGTTCTAACTCGGAGGTCCTTCCCGGGCCCCAGCATTTT. It translates to CASSSNSEVLPGPQHF.

This clone was seen repeatedly, ten times or more. The rearrangement links TRBV18 to TRBJ2-1; D possibly uses TRBD1 or TRBD2 (6 bases each). Trimming shortened V by 5 bases and J by 6 bases, and 8 bases separated the two germline ends. Per the germline V gene, CDR1 is KGHSH and CDR2 is LQKENI. The CDR3 has 12 residues. CDR3 in DNA: TGTGCCAGCTCAGGGGGGCCCAATGAGCAGTTCTTC. As protein: CASSGGPNEQFF.

This clone was picked up a small number of times. The chain uses TRBV29-1 and TRBJ2-4; 8 nucleotides agree with TRBD2. Germline CDR1 and CDR2: SQVTM and ANQGSEA. V lost 7 bases to trimming and J lost 1 base; unmatched junction nucleotides: 6. The CDR3 loop spans 14 amino acids. The CDR3 reads CSAGGGEAKNIQYF. In nucleotides, the CDR3 is TGCAGCGCCGGGGGGGGTGAGGCCAAAAACATTCAGTACTTC. Variable domain in full (rest from reference TRBV29-1 and TRBJ2-4): SAVISQKPSRDICQRGTSLTIQCQVDSQVTMMFWYRQQPGQSLTLIATANQGSEATYESGFVIDKFPISRPNLTFSTLTVSNMSPEDSSIYLCSAGGGEAKNIQYFGAGTRLSVL.

The table lists this clone with many counts. The J gene is TRBJ2-5, the V gene TRBV5-1, with a tentative D call TRBD1 (5 bases). Germline V lookup: CDR1 SGHRS, CDR2 YFSETQ. V was cut by 3 bases and J by 3 bases, with 15 bases left in between. This CDR3 is 15 amino acids long. The CDR3 nucleotides are TGCGCCAGCAGCTATGGGGCAGAATGGGAAGAGACCCAGTACTTC. Encoded protein: CASSYGAEWEETQYF. Together with reference TRBV5-1 and TRBJ2-5, the CDR3 gives the full variable domain: KAGVTQTPRYLIKTRGQQVTLSCSPISGHRSVSWYQQTPGQGLQFLFEYFSETQRNKGNFPGRFSGRQFSNSRSEMNVSTLELGDSALYLCASSYGAEWEETQYFGPGTRLLVL.

This clone was recorded at least ten times. The CDR3 here is CSARETGADYGYTF. In DNA form, the CDR3 reads TGCAGTGCTAGAGAGACAGGGGCGGACTATGGCTACACCTTC. The chain uses TRBV20-1 and TRBJ1-2; 8 bases agree with TRBD1. The CDR3 loop spans 14 amino acids. With 0 bases clipped from V and 3 bases from J, the junction kept 3 bases outside the gene matches. CDR1 and CDR2 (germline): DFQATT, SNEGSKA (reference sequence).

This clone has a handful of counts. This chain joins TRBV6-1 and TRBJ2-7, with a tentative D call TRBD1 (6 bases). Trimming shortened V by 9 bases and J by 3 bases, and 15 bases separated the two germline ends. CDR3 size: 13 residues. The germline V gene has CDR1 MNHNS and CDR2 SASEGT. The CDR3 bases are TGTGCCAGTCATAACGACAGGAACTACGAGCAGTACTTC. Translating gives CASHNDRNYEQYF.